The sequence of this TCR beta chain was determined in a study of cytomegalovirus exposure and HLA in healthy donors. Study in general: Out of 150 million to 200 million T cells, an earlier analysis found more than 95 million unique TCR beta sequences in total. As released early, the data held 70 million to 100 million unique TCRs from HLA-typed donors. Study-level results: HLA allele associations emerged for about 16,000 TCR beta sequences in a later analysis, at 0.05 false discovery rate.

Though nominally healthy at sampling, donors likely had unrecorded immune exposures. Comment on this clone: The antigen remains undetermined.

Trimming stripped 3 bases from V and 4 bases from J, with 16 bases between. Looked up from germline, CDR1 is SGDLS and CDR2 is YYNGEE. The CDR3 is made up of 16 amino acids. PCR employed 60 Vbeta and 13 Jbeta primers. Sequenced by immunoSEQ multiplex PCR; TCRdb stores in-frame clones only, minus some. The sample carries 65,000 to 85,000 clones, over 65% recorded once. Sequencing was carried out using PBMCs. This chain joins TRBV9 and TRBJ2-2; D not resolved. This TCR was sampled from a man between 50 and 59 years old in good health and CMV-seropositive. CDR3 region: CASSAPEVSGTGELFF. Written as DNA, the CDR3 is TGTGCCAGCAGCGCCCCCGAGGTATCGGGCACCGGGGAGCTGTTTTTT.